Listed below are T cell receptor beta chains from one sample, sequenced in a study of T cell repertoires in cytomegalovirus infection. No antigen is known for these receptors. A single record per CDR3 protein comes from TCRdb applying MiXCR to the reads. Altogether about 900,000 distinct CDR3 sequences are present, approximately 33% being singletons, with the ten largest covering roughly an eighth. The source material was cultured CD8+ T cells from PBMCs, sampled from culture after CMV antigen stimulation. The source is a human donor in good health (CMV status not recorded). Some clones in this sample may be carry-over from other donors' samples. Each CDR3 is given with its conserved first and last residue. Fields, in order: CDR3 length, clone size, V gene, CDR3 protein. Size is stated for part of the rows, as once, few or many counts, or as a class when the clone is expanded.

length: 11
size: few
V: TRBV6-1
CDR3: CASSNYYGYTF

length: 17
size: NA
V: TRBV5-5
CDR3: CASSLWLAGGATGELFF

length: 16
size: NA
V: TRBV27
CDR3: CASSLSGDGANTEAFF

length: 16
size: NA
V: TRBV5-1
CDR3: CASSLDPPGGYTEAFF

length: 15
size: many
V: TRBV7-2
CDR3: CASSLNRAVSYEQYF

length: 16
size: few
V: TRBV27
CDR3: CASLADRGKMNTEAFF

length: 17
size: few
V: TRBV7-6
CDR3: CASSLVPGTGEQETQYF

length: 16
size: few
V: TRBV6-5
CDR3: CASSSILEDSIGGYTF

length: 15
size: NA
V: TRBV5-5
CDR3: CASSLEGQRYTEAFF

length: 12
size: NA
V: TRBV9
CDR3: CASSVGSQGLHF

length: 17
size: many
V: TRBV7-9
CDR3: CASSLGDRGIMNTEAFF

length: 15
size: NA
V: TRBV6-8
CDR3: CASSYSGPTGNEQFF

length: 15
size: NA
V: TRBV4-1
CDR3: CASSHKQGMNTEAFF

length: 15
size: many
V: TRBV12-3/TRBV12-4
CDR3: CASIPPQGSYNEQFF

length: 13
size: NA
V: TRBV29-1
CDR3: CSALGTGPVEQYF

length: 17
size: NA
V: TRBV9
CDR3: CASSPGMTRTWDNEQFF

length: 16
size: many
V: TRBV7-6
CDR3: CASSLTKTGTRYGYTF

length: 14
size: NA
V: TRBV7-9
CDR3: CASTGTSGVNEQFF

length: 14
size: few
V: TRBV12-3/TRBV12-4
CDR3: CASSPGQGLETQYF

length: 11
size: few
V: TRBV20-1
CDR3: CSASDSYEQYF

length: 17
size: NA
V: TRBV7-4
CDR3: CASSLIGSGRGANVPTF

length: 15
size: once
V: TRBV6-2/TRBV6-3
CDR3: CASRSPDRPWQTQYF

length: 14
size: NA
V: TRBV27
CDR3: CASSDNPGNEKLFF

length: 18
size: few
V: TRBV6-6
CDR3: CASSWFLGDRGKGGEAFF

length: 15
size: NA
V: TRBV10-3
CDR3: CATLQLVSGANVLTF

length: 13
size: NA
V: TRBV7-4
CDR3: CASTREGSDEQYF

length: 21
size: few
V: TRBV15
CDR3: CATSRPSWGTGFRLRGVEQFF

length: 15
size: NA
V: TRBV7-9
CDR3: CASSLWAGGTDTQYF

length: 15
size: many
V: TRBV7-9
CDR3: CASSLGTASDQPQHF

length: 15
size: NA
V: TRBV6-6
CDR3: CASAAASGGQETQYF

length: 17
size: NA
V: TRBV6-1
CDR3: CASSPGHPGLINSPLHF

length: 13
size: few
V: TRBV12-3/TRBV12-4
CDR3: CASRSHRDTEAFF

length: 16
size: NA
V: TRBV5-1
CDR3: CASSLSLEGLRKTQYF